Listed below are T cell receptor beta chains from one sample, sequenced in a study of T-cell memory formation after mild COVID-19. TCRdb fed the 5' RACE reads into MiXCR, producing one record per CDR3 protein. The sample includes some 350,000 distinct CDR3 sequences, 10% to 15% of them seen just once. Source material: PBMCs or a T cell subset sorted from them (not recorded which). The receptors shown here come from a man younger than 35 who had mild COVID-19 (a few samples of this study predate the infection). Cell type and time point are not known. Both conserved end residues are part of each CDR3. Each record gives: clone size, J gene, D gene, V gene, CDR3 DNA, CDR3 protein. The D gene is left open where the match is weak. Only some rows state a clone size, as once, few, many or a class for expanded clones.

clone size: NA; J gene: TRBJ2-7; D gene: TRBD1; V gene: TRBV11-2; CDR3 DNA: TGTGCCAGCAGCTTAAGGTGGGGGGGACAGGGGTCCTACGAGCAGTACTTC; CDR3 protein: CASSLRWGGQGSYEQYF
clone size: few; J gene: TRBJ2-7; D gene: NA; V gene: TRBV12-3/TRBV12-4; CDR3 DNA: TGTGCCAGCAGTACACAGGGCCCCTACGAGCAGTACTTC; CDR3 protein: CASSTQGPYEQYF
clone size: NA; J gene: TRBJ2-2; D gene: TRBD1; V gene: TRBV12-3/TRBV12-4; CDR3 DNA: TGTGCCAGCAGACGAGGACCGGGACAGGGGGATACCGGGGAGCTGTTTTTT; CDR3 protein: CASRRGPGQGDTGELFF
clone size: NA; J gene: TRBJ2-7; D gene: NA; V gene: TRBV29-1; CDR3 DNA: TGCAGCGTTGAAGGTCAAGGCATCTCGGGGGAGCAGTACTTC; CDR3 protein: CSVEGQGISGEQYF
clone size: few; J gene: TRBJ2-1; D gene: TRBD2; V gene: TRBV4-1; CDR3 DNA: TGCGCCAGCAGCTCGTCGGACGGGGGGACTTACAATGAGCAGTTCTTC; CDR3 protein: CASSSSDGGTYNEQFF
clone size: NA; J gene: TRBJ1-5; D gene: NA; V gene: TRBV20-1; CDR3 DNA: TGCAGTGCAGAAAGGACCCTAAGGGGCAATCAGCCCCAGCATTTT; CDR3 protein: CSAERTLRGNQPQHF
clone size: many; J gene: TRBJ1-5; D gene: TRBD1; V gene: TRBV7-9; CDR3 DNA: TGTGCCAGCAGCTTGGGACAGTCCAATCAGCCCCAGCATTTT; CDR3 protein: CASSLGQSNQPQHF
clone size: few; J gene: TRBJ2-1; D gene: TRBD2; V gene: TRBV4-2; CDR3 DNA: TGTGCCAGCAGCCTCGGACTAGCGGGGGGGCAATCCTACAATGAGCAGTTCTTC; CDR3 protein: CASSLGLAGGQSYNEQFF
clone size: NA; J gene: TRBJ2-7; D gene: NA; V gene: TRBV4-3; CDR3 DNA: TGCGCCAGCAGCCAAGATTGGGGGTACTACGAGCAGTACTTC; CDR3 protein: CASSQDWGYYEQYF
clone size: NA; J gene: TRBJ2-3; D gene: NA; V gene: TRBV7-2; CDR3 DNA: TGTGCCAGCAGCTTTTGGCCCCGGACAGATACGCAGTATTTT; CDR3 protein: CASSFWPRTDTQYF
clone size: few; J gene: TRBJ2-1; D gene: NA; V gene: TRBV12-3/TRBV12-4; CDR3 DNA: TGTGCCAGCAGTTTTTCGTCCCCTGGGGTATACAATGAGCAGTTCTTC; CDR3 protein: CASSFSSPGVYNEQFF
clone size: NA; J gene: TRBJ2-5; D gene: NA; V gene: TRBV3-1; CDR3 DNA: TGTGCCAGCAGCCCAGACCGGGCATCTTTCAGGGAGACCCAGTACTTC; CDR3 protein: CASSPDRASFRETQYF
clone size: few; J gene: TRBJ1-3; D gene: NA; V gene: TRBV4-3; CDR3 DNA: TGCGCCAGCAGCCAAGTTACAGCGAGCTCTGGAAACACCATATATTTT; CDR3 protein: CASSQVTASSGNTIYF
clone size: few; J gene: TRBJ2-2; D gene: NA; V gene: TRBV19; CDR3 DNA: TGTGCCAGTAGTAGGCCACCCGGGGAGCTGTTTTTT; CDR3 protein: CASSRPPGELFF
clone size: few; J gene: TRBJ1-2; D gene: NA; V gene: TRBV5-1; CDR3 DNA: TGCGCCAGCAGATTCTCAGTCACGATCAATGGCTACACCTTC; CDR3 protein: CASRFSVTINGYTF
clone size: few; J gene: TRBJ2-5; D gene: NA; V gene: TRBV14; CDR3 DNA: TGTGCCAGCAGCCAAGGACTCCTACCCCCAGAGACCCAGTACTTC; CDR3 protein: CASSQGLLPPETQYF
clone size: few; J gene: TRBJ2-3; D gene: NA; V gene: TRBV7-2; CDR3 DNA: TGTGCCAGCAGCTCTTGGTGGGGCACAGATACGCAGTATTTT; CDR3 protein: CASSSWWGTDTQYF
clone size: many; J gene: TRBJ2-1; D gene: TRBD2; V gene: TRBV12-3/TRBV12-4; CDR3 DNA: TGTGCCAGCAGTTTCGCTAGCGGGGGGGTATATTATTCCTACAATGAGCAGTTCTTC; CDR3 protein: CASSFASGGVYYSYNEQFF
clone size: few; J gene: TRBJ2-7; D gene: NA; V gene: TRBV7-2; CDR3 DNA: TGTGCCAGCAGCTTATACCCGGCGGGAACCTACGAGCAGTACTTC; CDR3 protein: CASSLYPAGTYEQYF
clone size: NA; J gene: TRBJ2-5; D gene: NA; V gene: TRBV11-1; CDR3 DNA: TGTGCCAGCAGCTTAGAAGGCGGGACACAAGAGACCCAGTACTTC; CDR3 protein: CASSLEGGTQETQYF
clone size: many; J gene: TRBJ2-1; D gene: NA; V gene: TRBV7-2; CDR3 DNA: TGTGCCAGCAGCTGGAGGAAGGGAGAGCAGTTCTTC; CDR3 protein: CASSWRKGEQFF
clone size: many; J gene: TRBJ2-4; D gene: NA; V gene: TRBV7-2; CDR3 DNA: TGTGCCAGCAGCCAAGGAGGGGCACAGGGGTTCCGGAACATTCAGTACTTC; CDR3 protein: CASSQGGAQGFRNIQYF
clone size: NA; J gene: TRBJ1-1; D gene: NA; V gene: TRBV20-1; CDR3 DNA: TGCAGTGCTAGAGGACTCTTGGACGGCACTGAAGCTTTCTTT; CDR3 protein: CSARGLLDGTEAFF
clone size: NA; J gene: TRBJ2-1; D gene: NA; V gene: TRBV9; CDR3 DNA: TGTGCCAGCGGTCGCCGGACTGACTACAATGAGCAGTTCTTC; CDR3 protein: CASGRRTDYNEQFF
clone size: few; J gene: TRBJ2-7; D gene: TRBD2; V gene: TRBV10-3; CDR3 DNA: TGTGCCATTCAGCGGGGGGCGCCCTACGAGCAGTACTTC; CDR3 protein: CAIQRGAPYEQYF
clone size: NA; J gene: TRBJ2-2; D gene: TRBD1; V gene: TRBV6-5; CDR3 DNA: TGTGCCAGCAGTAACACAGGGGTGGCCGGGGAGCTGTTTTTT; CDR3 protein: CASSNTGVAGELFF
clone size: many; J gene: TRBJ2-7; D gene: TRBD1; V gene: TRBV4-1; CDR3 DNA: TGCGCCAGCAGCCAATACAGGGGGATCAGCTCCTACGAGCAGTACTTC; CDR3 protein: CASSQYRGISSYEQYF
clone size: NA; J gene: TRBJ2-5; D gene: NA; V gene: TRBV27; CDR3 DNA: TGTGCCAGCAGTTTATCGGGCTGGGAAGAGACCCAGTACTTC; CDR3 protein: CASSLSGWEETQYF
clone size: NA; J gene: TRBJ2-3; D gene: TRBD2; V gene: TRBV30; CDR3 DNA: TGTGCCTGGAGCGAAACTAGCGGGGGAGGGGATACGCAGTATTTT; CDR3 protein: CAWSETSGGGDTQYF
clone size: NA; J gene: TRBJ1-2; D gene: TRBD1; V gene: TRBV29-1; CDR3 DNA: TGCAGCATTCGAACAGGGGCTGCCTACTATGGCTACACCTTC; CDR3 protein: CSIRTGAAYYGYTF
clone size: few; J gene: TRBJ1-5; D gene: NA; V gene: TRBV7-2; CDR3 DNA: TGTGCCAGCAGTTGGGGCCACCCCAGCCAGCCCCAGCATTTT; CDR3 protein: CASSWGHPSQPQHF
clone size: NA; J gene: TRBJ1-4; D gene: NA; V gene: TRBV27; CDR3 DNA: TGTGCCAGCAGCCAAAGACCGTTGGGGAGTGAAAAACTGTTTTTT; CDR3 protein: CASSQRPLGSEKLFF
clone size: few; J gene: TRBJ2-7; D gene: TRBD1; V gene: TRBV7-9; CDR3 DNA: TGTGCCAGCAGCTCCCTAGGCACCGGGACAGGGTTCCGCGAGCAGTACTTC; CDR3 protein: CASSSLGTGTGFREQYF
clone size: few; J gene: TRBJ2-5; D gene: NA; V gene: TRBV4-2; CDR3 DNA: TGTGCCAGCAGCCAAGATCCGGAATTCCCCGAGACCCAGTACTTC; CDR3 protein: CASSQDPEFPETQYF
clone size: many; J gene: TRBJ1-2; D gene: NA; V gene: TRBV5-5; CDR3 DNA: TGTGCCAGCAGCTTGACATATGGGGGCCACCTCTATGGCGGCTACACCTTC; CDR3 protein: CASSLTYGGHLYGGYTF
clone size: NA; J gene: TRBJ2-6; D gene: TRBD2; V gene: TRBV6-5; CDR3 DNA: TGTGCCAGCAGTTACCGGGGGGAAGGGGCCAACGTCCTGACTTTC; CDR3 protein: CASSYRGEGANVLTF
clone size: NA; J gene: TRBJ1-5; D gene: NA; V gene: TRBV27; CDR3 DNA: TGTGCCAGCAGTTCACGGGTGATATCAGGGAAAGGGCTTTGGCAGCCCCAGCATTTT; CDR3 protein: CASSSRVISGKGLWQPQHF
clone size: many; J gene: TRBJ1-3; D gene: NA; V gene: TRBV7-2; CDR3 DNA: TGTGCCAGCAGCTTAGATACAGGCTCTGGAAACACCATATATTTT; CDR3 protein: CASSLDTGSGNTIYF
clone size: few; J gene: TRBJ1-1; D gene: NA; V gene: TRBV12-3/TRBV12-4; CDR3 DNA: TGTGCCAGCAGTTATAACCTGGACACTGAAGCTTTCTTT; CDR3 protein: CASSYNLDTEAFF
clone size: NA; J gene: TRBJ1-2; D gene: NA; V gene: TRBV5-1; CDR3 DNA: TGCGCCAGCAGCTGGGGGGGGGACGCCGTGAATGGCTACACCTTC; CDR3 protein: CASSWGGDAVNGYTF
clone size: few; J gene: TRBJ2-1; D gene: TRBD1; V gene: TRBV15; CDR3 DNA: TGTGCCACCAGCAGTGAGACAGGGATCTCCTACAATGAGCAGTTCTTC; CDR3 protein: CATSSETGISYNEQFF
clone size: many; J gene: TRBJ2-4; D gene: TRBD2; V gene: TRBV6-5; CDR3 DNA: TGTGCCGTAGCGACTAGCGCGGGCAAAAACATTCAGTACTTC; CDR3 protein: CAVATSAGKNIQYF
clone size: NA; J gene: TRBJ1-2; D gene: NA; V gene: TRBV20-1; CDR3 DNA: TGCAGTGCTCCGAATAAAAACTATGGCTACACCTTC; CDR3 protein: CSAPNKNYGYTF
clone size: few; J gene: TRBJ2-7; D gene: NA; V gene: TRBV7-9; CDR3 DNA: TGTGCCAGCAGCCCCGGACCTAGCGAGCAGTACTTC; CDR3 protein: CASSPGPSEQYF